The next 18 T cell receptor beta chains were all read from a single sample in a study of CD8+ T cells in alopecia areata. cDNA prepared by RNA extraction and subsequent reverse transcription served as the template for sequencing. Measured with immunoSEQ multiplex PCR; TCRdb has only the in-frame clones, and not every one. The sample shows around 140,000 clones, about 47% of them seen only once. Sequencing used CD8+ T cells sorted from blood, obtained at week 0. The receptors come from a human donor with alopecia areata.

This clone was observed a handful of times. This chain links TRBV6-5 with TRBJ2-7; a weak D match, TRBD2 (5 bases). Trimming pared 2 bases from V and 3 bases from J, leaving 8 bases between. CDR1 MNHEY and CDR2 SVGAGI come from the germline V gene. The CDR3 length is 13 residues. Here the CDR3 reads CASSYGRGYEQYF. For the CDR3, the DNA is TGTGCCAGCAGTTACGGTCGGGGCTACGAGCAGTACTTC.

The chain has TRBV30 and TRBJ1-5; no definite D call. CDR1 and CDR2 from the germline V gene are GTSNPN and SVGIG (reference sequence). Trimming took off 5 bases at V and 1 base at J, with 9 bases between the two ends. CDR3 length equals 13 residues. For the CDR3, the DNA is TGTGCCTGGTCAAGGGAGAGCAATCAGCCCCAGCATTTT. Protein: CAWSRESNQPQHF.

The rearrangement joins TRBV29-1 to TRBJ1-5; 7 positions agree with TRBD1. J gave up 6 bases and V 5 bases, and 7 bases lay outside the gene matches. CDR3 length: 13 residues. CDR1 and CDR2 from the germline V gene are SQVTM and ANQGSEA. The CDR3 spells CSVQTGSAQPQHF. CDR3 nucleotides: TGCAGCGTTCAGACAGGGTCGGCTCAGCCCCAGCATTTT. Supplemented by reference TRBV29-1 and TRBJ1-5, the full variable domain reads SAVISQKPSRDICQRGTSLTIQCQVDSQVTMMFWYRQQPGQSLTLIATANQGSEATYESGFVIDKFPISRPNLTFSTLTVSNMSPEDSSIYLCSVQTGSAQPQHFGDGTRLSIL.

Comments on this clone: Different DNA sequences within this sample yield the same CDR3. The CDR3 DNA follows: TGCAGCGTTGAGGCAAATACGGAAGCTTTCTTT. Translating it yields CSVEANTEAFF. The chain has TRBV29-1 and TRBJ1-1, with unresolved D. V gave up 3 bases and J gave up 8 bases, with 10 bases separating them. In germline, CDR1 is SQVTM, CDR2 ANQGSEA. The CDR3 has 11 amino acids. The full variable domain, rest sourced from reference TRBV29-1 and TRBJ1-1, is SAVISQKPSRDICQRGTSLTIQCQVDSQVTMMFWYRQQPGQSLTLIATANQGSEATYESGFVIDKFPISRPNLTFSTLTVSNMSPEDSSIYLCSVEANTEAFFGQGTRLTVV.

This clone was detected only a few times. This sample also contains other DNA sequences that code for the same CDR3. The gene calls are TRBV6-5 and TRBJ2-7, with D maybe TRBD1 (5 bases). Germline V gene data show CDR1 as MNHEY and CDR2 as SVGAGI. Trimming took off 0 bases at V and 3 bases at J, with 6 bases between the two ends. This CDR3 has 13 residues. The CDR3 DNA follows: TGTGCCAGCAGTTACTCAGACAGCTACGAGCAGTACTTC. Amino acids: CASSYSDSYEQYF.

This clone came up a few times. Other DNA sequences in the same sample also yield this CDR3. The rearrangement joins TRBV15 to TRBJ1-5, with a possible D match to TRBD1 (6 bases). The CDR3 totals 15 residues. Trimming cost V 0 bases and J 4 bases, with 10 bases left between them. Per the germline V gene, CDR1 is LNHNV and CDR2 is YYDKDF (reference sequence). The CDR3 sequence is CATSRDRGANQPQHF. The CDR3 nucleotides are TGTGCCACCAGCAGAGATCGGGGGGCTAATCAGCCCCAGCATTTT.

In its sample, this clone was seen once. The chain links TRBV5-6 to TRBJ2-7, with 11 bases lining up with TRBD1. V dropped 3 bases and J dropped 3; count of bases not matched to a gene: 5. The CDR3 extends over 15 amino acids. The germline V gene has CDR1 SGHDT and CDR2 YYEEEE. CDR3 bases: TGTGCCAGCAGCTGGGGGACAGGGGGATTCTACGAGCAGTACTTC. Its translation is CASSWGTGGFYEQYF.

This chain links TRBV4-1 with TRBJ1-2, with 9 positions matching TRBD1. Germline values: CDR1 MGHRA, CDR2 YSYEKL. CDR3 length: 14 residues. Unmatched junction bases numbered 2, after V lost 4 bases and J lost 2 bases. CDR3 amino acids: CASSPGTGNYGYTF. DNA for the CDR3: TGCGCCAGCAGCCCGGGGACAGGGAACTATGGCTACACCTTC.

The rearrangement uses TRBV2 and TRBJ1-4; D is ambiguous. Per germline, CDR1 SNHLY and CDR2 FYNNEI. V shed 0 bases and J shed 7 bases, with 9 bases lying between them. The CDR3 is 14 residues long. CDR3 DNA sequence: TGTGCCAGCAGTGAAGCGGGTTACGGTGAAAAACTGTTTTTT. It is translated as CASSEAGYGEKLFF. Full variable domain (outside the CDR3, taken from reference TRBV2 and TRBJ1-4): EPEVTQTPSHQVTQMGQEVILRCVPISNHLYFYWYRQILGQKVEFLVSFYNNEISEKSEIFDDQFSVERPDGSNFTLKIRSTKLEDSAMYFCASSEAGYGEKLFFGSGTQLSVL.

The J gene is TRBJ2-6, the V gene TRBV9; the D is unclear. This CDR3 spans 15 amino acids. Germline-derived CDR1 and CDR2 are SGDLS and YYNGEE. The germline V and J ends were trimmed by 1 base and 1 base, with 6 bases remaining between them. The CDR3 sequence: CASSVRLSGANVLTF. DNA for the CDR3: TGTGCCAGCAGCGTACGGCTTTCTGGGGCCAACGTCCTGACTTTC.

The J gene is TRBJ1-1, the V gene TRBV27, with D uncertain. V lost 6 bases to trimming and J lost 10 bases, with 18 bases between them. The V gene's germline CDR1 is MNHEY and CDR2 SMNVEV (reference sequence). This CDR3 comprises 13 residues. CDR3 protein: CASSPGVAWGAFF. The CDR3 region has the DNA TGTGCCAGCAGCCCCGGGGTCGCCTGGGGAGCTTTCTTT.

The CDR3 reads CAWETVYSYEQYF. CDR3 bases: TGTGCCTGGGAGACGGTCTACTCCTACGAGCAGTACTTC. This chain connects TRBV30 to TRBJ2-5; no reliable D call. The DNA matches TRBJ2-7 better at its end, which makes the J call doubtful. CDR1 and CDR2 from the germline V gene are GTSNPN and SVGIG (reference sequence). This CDR3 comprises 13 residues.

This chain connects TRBV4-2 to TRBJ2-1, with 8 bases fitting TRBD1. The CDR3 loop spans 16 amino acids. V trimming: 1 base; J trimming: 5 bases; junction bases outside the gene matches: 7. Germline assignment: CDR1 LGHNA and CDR2 YNFKEQ. The CDR3 DNA is TGTGCCAGCAGCCAAGTCGACAGGGGTGAGAACAATGAGCAGTTCTTC. As protein: CASSQVDRGENNEQFF.

This clone has more than one count but fewer than ten. The chain joins TRBV4-3 to TRBJ2-7, with D perhaps TRBD1 (6 bases). The germline V gene has CDR1 LGHNA and CDR2 YSLEER. This CDR3 is 17 amino acids long. Trimming shortened V by 2 bases and J by 0 bases, and 17 bases separated the two germline ends. DNA for the CDR3: TGCGCCAGCAGCCAACAGTCATGGGGACAAAGCTCCTACGAGCAGTACTTC. Encoded protein: CASSQQSWGQSSYEQYF.

The sample holds a few counts of this clone. V and J are TRBV14 and TRBJ2-3; D call uncertain. Germline V gene data show CDR1 as SGHDN and CDR2 as FVKESK. The length of the CDR3 is 13 residues. V gave up 4 bases and J gave up 6 bases, with 11 bases separating them. Here the CDR3 reads CASSRGFYDTQYF. The DNA for the CDR3 is TGTGCCAGCAGCCGAGGATTCTACGATACGCAGTATTTT.

This clone was observed a handful of times. The gene calls are TRBV27 and TRBJ2-5; D possibly corresponds to TRBD1 (5 bases). Per germline, CDR1 MNHEY and CDR2 SMNVEV (reference sequence). The CDR3 runs to 16 residues. V was cut by 3 bases and J by 3 bases, with 17 bases left in between. CDR3 amino acids: CASSFIPLGREETQYF. CDR3 nucleotides: TGTGCCAGCAGTTTCATCCCCCTGGGCAGGGAAGAGACCCAGTACTTC.

The genes are TRBV5-1 and TRBJ2-7; 7 positions match TRBD1. J lost 2 bases, V lost 3 bases, and 11 bases had no gene match. The CDR3 runs 16 residues. Germline CDR1 reads SGHRS; CDR2 reads YFSETQ. This CDR3 reads CASSSPRTGLTYEQYF. The DNA of the CDR3 is TGCGCCAGCAGCTCCCCTAGGACAGGCTTAACCTACGAGCAGTACTTC.

The rearrangement joins TRBV27 to TRBJ1-5; possible D gene TRBD1, 6 bases. Trimming removed 4 bases from V and 2 bases from J, with 18 bases in between. The CDR3 runs to 17 residues. CDR1 MNHEY and CDR2 SMNVEV come from the germline V gene (reference sequence). CDR3 DNA: TGTGCCAGCAGTTCAACAGTCCTCTCAGGGGGCAATCAGCCCCAGCATTTT. Translation gives CASSSTVLSGGNQPQHF.